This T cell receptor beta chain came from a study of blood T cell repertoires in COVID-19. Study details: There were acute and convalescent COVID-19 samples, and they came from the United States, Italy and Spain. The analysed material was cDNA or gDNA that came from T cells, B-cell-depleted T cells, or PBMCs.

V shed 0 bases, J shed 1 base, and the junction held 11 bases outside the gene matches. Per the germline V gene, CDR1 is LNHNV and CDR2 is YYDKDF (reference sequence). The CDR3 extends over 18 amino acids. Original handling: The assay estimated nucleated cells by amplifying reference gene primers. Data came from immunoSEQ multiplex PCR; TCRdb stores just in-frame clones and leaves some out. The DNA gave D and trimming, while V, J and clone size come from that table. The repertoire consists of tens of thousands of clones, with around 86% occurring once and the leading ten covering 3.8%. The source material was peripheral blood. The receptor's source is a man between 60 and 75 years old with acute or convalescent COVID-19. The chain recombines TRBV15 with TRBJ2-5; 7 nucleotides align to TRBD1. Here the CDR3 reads CATSRDRTGQSLQETQYF. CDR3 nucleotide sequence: TGTGCCACCAGCAGAGATCGGACGGGACAGTCCCTCCAAGAGACCCAGTACTTC. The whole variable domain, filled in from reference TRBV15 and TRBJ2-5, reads DAMVIQNPRYQVTQFGKPVTLSCSQTLNHNVMYWYQQKSSQAPKLLFHYYDKDFNNEADTPDNFQSRRPNTSFCFLDIRSPGLGDTAMYLCATSRDRTGQSLQETQYFGPGTRLLVL.